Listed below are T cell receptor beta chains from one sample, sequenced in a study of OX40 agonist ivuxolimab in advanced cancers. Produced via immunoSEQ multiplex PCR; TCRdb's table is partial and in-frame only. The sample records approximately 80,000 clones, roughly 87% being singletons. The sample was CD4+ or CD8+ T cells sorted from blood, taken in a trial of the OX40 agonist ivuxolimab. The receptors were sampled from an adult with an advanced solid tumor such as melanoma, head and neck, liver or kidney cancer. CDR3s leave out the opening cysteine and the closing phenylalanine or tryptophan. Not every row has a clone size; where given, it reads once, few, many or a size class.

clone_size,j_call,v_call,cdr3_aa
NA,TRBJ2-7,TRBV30,AWSVQGSYEQY
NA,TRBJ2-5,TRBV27,ASRPTSGWPSETQY
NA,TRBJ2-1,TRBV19,ASRQATNEQF
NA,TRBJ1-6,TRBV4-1,ASSPADRAFNSPLH
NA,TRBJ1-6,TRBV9,ASSVSPTGLDSPLH
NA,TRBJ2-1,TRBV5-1,ASSPIGRPSSYNEQF
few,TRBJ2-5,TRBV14,ASSQAGSETQY
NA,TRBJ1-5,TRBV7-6,ASSLGGGQGKQPQH
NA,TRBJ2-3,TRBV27,ASGERGGTTDTQY
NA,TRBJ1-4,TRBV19,ASEQGRLRNEKLF
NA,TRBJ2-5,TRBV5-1,ASTKGTGPETQY
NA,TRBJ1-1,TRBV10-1,ASSESPLNTEAF
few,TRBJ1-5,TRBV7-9,ASSLSAAANNQPQH
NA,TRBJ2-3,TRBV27,ASSPHRGFNTDTQY
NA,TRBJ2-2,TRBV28,ASSPSGLGRTGELF
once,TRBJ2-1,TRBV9,ASSVTSGGDNEQF
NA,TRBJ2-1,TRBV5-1,ASSGPGLLDEQF
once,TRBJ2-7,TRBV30,AWSKGQLNYEQY
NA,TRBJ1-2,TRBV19,ASVTGQGVGYGYT
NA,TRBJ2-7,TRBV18,ASSPRSTGKFWEQY
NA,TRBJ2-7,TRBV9,ASSAYEQY
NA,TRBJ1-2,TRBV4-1,ASSQADSNYGYT
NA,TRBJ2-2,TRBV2,ASSGPGTGRAGELF
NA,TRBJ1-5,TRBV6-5,ASRPGKWQPQH
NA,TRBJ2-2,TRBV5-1,ASSLVGPGNTGELF
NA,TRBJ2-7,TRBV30,AGDRGRTYEQY
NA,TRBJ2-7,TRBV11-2,ASSLEIPRYEQY
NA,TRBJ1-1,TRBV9,VSSVGAGPADTEAF
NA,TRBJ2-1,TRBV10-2,ASRDPTLGSSYNEQF
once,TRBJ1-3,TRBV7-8,ASGESGNTIY
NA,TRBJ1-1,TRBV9,ASSVRPGGAGSGEAF
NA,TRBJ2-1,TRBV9,ASSAQDRTPGEQF
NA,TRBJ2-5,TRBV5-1,ASSLARGQETQY
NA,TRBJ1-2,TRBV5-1,ASSDPNAGTGGVPYGYT
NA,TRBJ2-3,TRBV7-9,ASSPPFRREESDTQY
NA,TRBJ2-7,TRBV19,ASSIRGRGHEQY
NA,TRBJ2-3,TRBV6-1,ASRPEGRTDTQY
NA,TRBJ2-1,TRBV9,ASSVGASGVIEQF
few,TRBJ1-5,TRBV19,ATTTGGASNQPQH
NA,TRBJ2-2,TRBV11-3,ASRSFSNTGELF
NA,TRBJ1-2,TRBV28,ATHLYGYT
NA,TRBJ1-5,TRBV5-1,ASSQGSGQPQH
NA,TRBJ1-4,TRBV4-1,ASSARATNEKLF
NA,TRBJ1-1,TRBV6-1,ASSDRFESEAF
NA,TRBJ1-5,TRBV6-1,ASSETGRQPQH
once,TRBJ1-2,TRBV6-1,ASSLARLDGYT
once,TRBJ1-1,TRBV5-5,ASSLGQEKKAF
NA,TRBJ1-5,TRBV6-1,ASSLMSNQPQH
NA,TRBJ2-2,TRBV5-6,ASSYGQGYTGELF